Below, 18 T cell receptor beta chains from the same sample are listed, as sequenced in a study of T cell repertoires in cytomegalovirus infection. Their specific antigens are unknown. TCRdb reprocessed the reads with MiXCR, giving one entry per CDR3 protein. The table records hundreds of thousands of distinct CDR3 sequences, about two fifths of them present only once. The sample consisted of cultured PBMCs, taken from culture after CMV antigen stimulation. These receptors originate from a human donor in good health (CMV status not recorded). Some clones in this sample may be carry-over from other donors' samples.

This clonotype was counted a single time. CDR3 coding DNA: TGTGCCAGCAGCCCCCTAGGGCCCCCTTACAATGAGCAGTTCTTC. It translates to CASSPLGPPYNEQFF. The V call is TRBV14, the J call TRBJ2-1; no definite D call. From germline, CDR1 is SGHDN and CDR2 FVKESK. V gave up 4 bases and J gave up 4 bases, with 14 bases separating them. The CDR3 totals 15 residues.

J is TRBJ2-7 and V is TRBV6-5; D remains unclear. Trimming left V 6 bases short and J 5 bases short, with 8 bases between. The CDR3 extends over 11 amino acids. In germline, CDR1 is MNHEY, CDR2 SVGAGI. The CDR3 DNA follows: TGTGCCAGCAGCCGGGCCCACGAGCAGTACTTC. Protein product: CASSRAHEQYF.

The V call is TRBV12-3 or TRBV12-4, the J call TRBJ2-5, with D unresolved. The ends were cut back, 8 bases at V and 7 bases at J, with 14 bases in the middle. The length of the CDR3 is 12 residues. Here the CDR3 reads CASSVRYGTQYF. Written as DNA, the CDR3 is TGTGCCAGCTCCGTACGGTATGGGACCCAGTACTTC.

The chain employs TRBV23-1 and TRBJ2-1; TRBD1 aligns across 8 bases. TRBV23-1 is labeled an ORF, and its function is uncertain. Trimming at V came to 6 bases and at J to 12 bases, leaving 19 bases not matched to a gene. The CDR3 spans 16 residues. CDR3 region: CASSPRNRDRSSGQFF. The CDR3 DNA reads TGCGCCAGCAGCCCGCGCAACCGGGACAGGTCAAGCGGGCAGTTCTTC.

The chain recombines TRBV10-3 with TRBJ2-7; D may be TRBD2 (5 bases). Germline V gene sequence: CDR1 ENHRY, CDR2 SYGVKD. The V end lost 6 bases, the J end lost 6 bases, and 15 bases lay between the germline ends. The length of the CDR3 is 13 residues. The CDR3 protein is CAISGVWEPEQYF. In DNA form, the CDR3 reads TGTGCCATCAGCGGGGTTTGGGAACCCGAGCAGTACTTC.

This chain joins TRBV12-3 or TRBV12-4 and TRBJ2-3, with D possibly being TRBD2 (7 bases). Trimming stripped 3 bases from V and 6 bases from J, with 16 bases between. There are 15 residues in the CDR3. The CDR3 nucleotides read TGTGCCAGCAGTTTTTGGGGGGGGGCCGCGGATACGCAGTATTTT. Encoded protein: CASSFWGGAADTQYF.

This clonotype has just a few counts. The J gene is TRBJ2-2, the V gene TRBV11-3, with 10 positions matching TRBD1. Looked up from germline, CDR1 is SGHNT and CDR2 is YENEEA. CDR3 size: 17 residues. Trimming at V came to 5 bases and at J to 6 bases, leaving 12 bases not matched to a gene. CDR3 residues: CASSPYRDRGFAGELFF. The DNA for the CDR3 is TGTGCCAGCAGCCCCTACCGGGACAGGGGATTCGCCGGGGAGCTGTTTTTT.

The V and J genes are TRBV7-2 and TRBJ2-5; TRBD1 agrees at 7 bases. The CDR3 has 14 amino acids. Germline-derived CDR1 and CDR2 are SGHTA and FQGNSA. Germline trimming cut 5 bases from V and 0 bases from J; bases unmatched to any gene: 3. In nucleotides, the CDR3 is TGTGCCAGCAGCCGGGACAGATACCAAGAGACCCAGTACTTC. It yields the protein CASSRDRYQETQYF. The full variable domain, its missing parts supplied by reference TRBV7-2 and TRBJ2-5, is GAGVSQSPSNKVTEKGKDVELRCDPISGHTALYWYRQSLGQGLEFLIYFQGNSAPDKSGLPSDRFSAERTGGSVSTLTIQRTQQEDSAVYLCASSRDRYQETQYFGPGTRLLVL.

The CDR3 protein is CATSARPHRDRGRNLLYNEQFF. As DNA, the CDR3 is TGTGCCACCAGCGCCCGACCGCACCGGGACAGGGGGAGGAATCTCCTCTACAATGAGCAGTTCTTC. The V and J genes are TRBV15 and TRBJ2-1; 11 positions agree with TRBD1. The CDR3 has 22 residues. With V trimmed by 5 bases and J by 3 bases, 24 bases remained unmatched. From germline, CDR1 is LNHNV and CDR2 YYDKDF (reference sequence). The whole variable domain, filled in from reference TRBV15 and TRBJ2-1, reads DAMVIQNPRYQVTQFGKPVTLSCSQTLNHNVMYWYQQKSSQAPKLLFHYYDKDFNNEADTPDNFQSRRPNTSFCFLDIRSPGLGDTAMYLCATSARPHRDRGRNLLYNEQFFGPGTRLTVL.

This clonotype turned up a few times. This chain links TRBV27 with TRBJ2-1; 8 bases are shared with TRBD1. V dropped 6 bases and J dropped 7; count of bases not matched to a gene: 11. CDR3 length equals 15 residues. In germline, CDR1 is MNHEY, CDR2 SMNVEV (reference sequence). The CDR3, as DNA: TGTGCCAGCAGCCGCAGAGACAGGGGTATTAATGAGCAGTTCTTC. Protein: CASSRRDRGINEQFF.

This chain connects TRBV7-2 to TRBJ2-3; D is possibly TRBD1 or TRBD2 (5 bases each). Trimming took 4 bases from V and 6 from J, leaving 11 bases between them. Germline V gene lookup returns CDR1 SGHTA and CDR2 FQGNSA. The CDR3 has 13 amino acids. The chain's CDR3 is CASSYGAGDTQYF. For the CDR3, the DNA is TGTGCCAGCAGCTACGGGGCAGGGGATACGCAGTATTTT.

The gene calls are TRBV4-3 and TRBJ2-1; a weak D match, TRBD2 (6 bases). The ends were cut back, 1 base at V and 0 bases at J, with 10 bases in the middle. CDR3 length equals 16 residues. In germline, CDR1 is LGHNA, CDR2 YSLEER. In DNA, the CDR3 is TGCGCCAGCAGCCAAGCCGGCGGGACCTCCTACAATGAGCAGTTCTTC. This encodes CASSQAGGTSYNEQFF.

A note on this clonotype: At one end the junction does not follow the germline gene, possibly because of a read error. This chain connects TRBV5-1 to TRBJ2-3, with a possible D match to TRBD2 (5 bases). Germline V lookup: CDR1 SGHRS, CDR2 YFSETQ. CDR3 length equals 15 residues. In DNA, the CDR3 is TGCGCCAGCAGCTTGGGGCTAGCAATCACAAATACGCAGTATTTT. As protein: CASSLGLAITNTQYF.

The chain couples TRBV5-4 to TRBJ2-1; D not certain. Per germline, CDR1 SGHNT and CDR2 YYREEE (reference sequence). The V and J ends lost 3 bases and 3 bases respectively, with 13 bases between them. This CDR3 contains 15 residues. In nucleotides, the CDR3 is TGTGCCAGCAGCTCGTTGTTGGTAGGCTACAATGAGCAGTTCTTC. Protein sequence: CASSSLLVGYNEQFF.

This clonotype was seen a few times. CDR3 sequence (DNA): TGCAGTGCTAGCCAGAACACTGAAGCTTTCTTT. It is translated as CSASQNTEAFF. The chain carries TRBV20-1 and TRBJ1-1; the D is unclear. CDR1 and CDR2 from the germline V gene are DFQATT and SNEGSKA (reference sequence). The CDR3 has 11 amino acids. V was clipped by 3 bases and J by 1 base, with 3 bases between them.

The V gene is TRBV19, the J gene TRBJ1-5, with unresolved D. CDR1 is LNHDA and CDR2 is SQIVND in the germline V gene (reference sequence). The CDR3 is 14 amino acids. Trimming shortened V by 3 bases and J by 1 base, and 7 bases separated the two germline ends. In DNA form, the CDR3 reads TGTGCCAGTAGTATGCGACGGAGCAATCAGCCCCAGCATTTT. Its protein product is CASSMRRSNQPQHF.

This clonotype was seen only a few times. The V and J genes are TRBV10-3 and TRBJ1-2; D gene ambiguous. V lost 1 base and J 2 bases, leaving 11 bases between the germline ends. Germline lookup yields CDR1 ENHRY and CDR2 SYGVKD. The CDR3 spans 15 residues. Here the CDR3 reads CAISEFRGKNYGYTF. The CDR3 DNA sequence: TGTGCCATCAGTGAGTTTCGGGGAAAGAACTATGGCTACACCTTC.

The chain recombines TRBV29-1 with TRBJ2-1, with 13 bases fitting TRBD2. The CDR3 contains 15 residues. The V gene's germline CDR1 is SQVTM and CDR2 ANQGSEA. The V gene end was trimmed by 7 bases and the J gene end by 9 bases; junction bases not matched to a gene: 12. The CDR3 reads CSASTGLAGAAEQFF. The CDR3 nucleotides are TGCAGCGCCTCGACTGGACTAGCGGGAGCGGCTGAGCAGTTCTTC.